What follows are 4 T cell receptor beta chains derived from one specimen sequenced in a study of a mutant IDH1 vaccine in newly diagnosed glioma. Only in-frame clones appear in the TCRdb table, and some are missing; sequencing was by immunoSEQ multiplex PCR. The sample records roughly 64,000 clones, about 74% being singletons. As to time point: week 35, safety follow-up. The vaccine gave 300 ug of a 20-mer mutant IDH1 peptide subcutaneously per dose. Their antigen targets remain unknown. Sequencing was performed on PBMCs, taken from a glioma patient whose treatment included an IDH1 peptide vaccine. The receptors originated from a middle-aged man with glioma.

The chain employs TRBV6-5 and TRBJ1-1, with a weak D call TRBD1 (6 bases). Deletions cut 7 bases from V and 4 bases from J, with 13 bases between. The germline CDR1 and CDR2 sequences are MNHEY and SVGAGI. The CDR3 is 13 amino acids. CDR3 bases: TGTGCCAGCACGGGGGGCGCAACCACTGAAGCTTTCTTT. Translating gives CASTGGATTEAFF.

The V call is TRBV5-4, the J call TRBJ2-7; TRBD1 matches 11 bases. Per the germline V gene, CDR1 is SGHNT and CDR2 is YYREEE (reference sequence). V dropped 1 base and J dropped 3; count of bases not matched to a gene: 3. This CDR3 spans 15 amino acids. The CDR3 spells CASSLTGTGGYEQYF. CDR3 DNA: TGTGCCAGCAGCTTGACCGGGACAGGGGGCTACGAGCAGTACTTC. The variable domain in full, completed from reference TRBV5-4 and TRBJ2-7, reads ETGVTQSPTHLIKTRGQQVTLRCSSQSGHNTVSWYQQALGQGPQFIFQYYREEENGRGNFPPRFSGLQFPNYSSELNVNALELDDSALYLCASSLTGTGGYEQYFGPGTRLTVT.

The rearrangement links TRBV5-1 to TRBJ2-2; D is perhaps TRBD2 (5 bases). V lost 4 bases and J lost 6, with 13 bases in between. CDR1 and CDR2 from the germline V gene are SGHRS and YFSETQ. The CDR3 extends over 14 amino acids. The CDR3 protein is CASSLDSKSGELFF. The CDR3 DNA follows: TGCGCCAGCAGCCTGGACTCGAAGTCCGGGGAGCTGTTTTTT.

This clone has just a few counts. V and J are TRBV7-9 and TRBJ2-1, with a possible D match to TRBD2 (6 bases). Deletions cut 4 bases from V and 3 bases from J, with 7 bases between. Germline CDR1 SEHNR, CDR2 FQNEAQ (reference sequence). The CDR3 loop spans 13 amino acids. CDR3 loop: CASSSGLYNEQFF. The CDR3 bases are TGTGCCAGCAGCTCGGGACTCTACAATGAGCAGTTCTTC.